This T cell receptor beta chain comes out of a study of cytomegalovirus exposure and HLA in healthy donors. Germline loops: CDR1 SNHLY, CDR2 FYNNEI. CDR3 size: 15 residues. V trimming: 6 bases; J trimming: 5 bases; junction bases outside the gene matches: 9. As concerns this clone: Its antigen is not known.

Whole-study findings and limits: Productive rates of about 90% or about 30% were seen for most TCR beta V segments in an earlier analysis. In a later analysis, HLA-C alleles had the fewest associated TCRs, DRB1 alleles the most.

With 60 Vbeta and 13 Jbeta primers, the PCR was carried out. Measured with immunoSEQ multiplex PCR; TCRdb has only the in-frame clones, and not every one. This sample's table has 95,000 to 150,000 clones. Specimen: PBMCs. The chain links TRBV2 to TRBJ2-2, with 7 bases lining up with TRBD1. The TCR originated in a man younger than 35 in good health and CMV-seronegative. The CDR3 coding sequence is TGTGCCAGCAGGCCCACAGGGGTTCGGACCGGGGAGCTGTTTTTT. Translation gives CASRPTGVRTGELFF.